This TCR beta chain was documented in a study of post-analysis software for immune sequencing data. Study summary: Relapsing-remitting, secondary progressive and progressive-relapsing forms of multiple sclerosis all featured among disease courses. Study-level results: Under the F measure, samples that were prepared in one batch clustered strongly together. Multiple sclerosis was associated with a significant reduction in normalized Chao1 diversity relative to controls.

A remark on this clonotype: Its antigen remains unidentified.

The TCR beta cDNA libraries contained unique molecular identifiers. Around 460,000 cDNA molecules came from around 1 to 10 million T cells. One entry per CDR3 protein results from TCRdb running MiXCR on the PCR reads. Found here are some 690,000 distinct CDR3 sequences, less than 35% of them singletons; the top ten hold roughly 0.53%. Sequences were obtained from blood. The sequence was obtained from a girl aged 10 to 17 with multiple sclerosis.

The CDR3 is CASSGISGTYHGYTF. The CDR3 DNA is TGTGCCAGCAGTGGGATCTCCGGGACGTACCATGGCTACACCTTC. The chain carries TRBV6-2 or TRBV6-3 and TRBJ1-2, with a possible D match to TRBD1 (5 bases). The CDR3 is 15 amino acids. Per the germline V gene, CDR1 is MNHEY and CDR2 is SVGEGT. V was trimmed by 5 bases and J by 6 bases, leaving 19 bases between them.